This TCR beta chain was documented in a study of blood T cell repertoires in COVID-19. On the study more broadly: Sites across the United States, Italy and Spain contributed samples from acute and convalescent COVID-19.

In the study's own analysis: Using reference gene primer amplification, nucleated cell counts were estimated. TCRdb's table, derived via immunoSEQ multiplex PCR, lists solely in-frame clones and lacks some. D and trimming were read from the DNA, whereas the V and J calls and clone size are those reported in that table. This table holds more than 140,000 clones, around 83% found once. J was trimmed by 5 bases and V by 1 base; bases with no gene match: 4. The CDR3 length is 14 residues. Germline V CDR1 and CDR2: SGHTA, FQGNSA. This chain links TRBV7-2 with TRBJ2-5; 7 bases fit TRBD2. The receptor comes from a woman aged 50 to 65 in a cohort sampled during active or convalescent COVID-19. The specimen was peripheral blood. CDR3 sequence reads: CASSLVRGYETQYF. The CDR3 DNA sequence: TGTGCCAGCAGCTTAGTGCGGGGGTACGAGACCCAGTACTTC.